These 3 T cell receptor beta chains share one sample of origin, sequenced in a study of CD8 T cells in Susac syndrome. Random hexamers were used to reverse transcribe about 0.5 to 1 ug of RNA. One entry per CDR3 protein results from TCRdb running MiXCR on the immunoSEQ multiplex PCR reads. This sample has about 210,000 distinct CDR3 sequences, with 95% found just once. The sequenced material came from CD4+ T cells from PBMCs. The source is a human donor with multiple sclerosis.

V and J are TRBV29-1 and TRBJ2-3; TRBD2 aligns across 8 bases. Germline-derived CDR1 and CDR2 are SQVTM and ANQGSEA. The length of the CDR3 is 16 residues. Trimming removed 4 bases from V and 2 bases from J; junction bases left unmatched: 11. The CDR3 sequence: CSVGGGLAGPTDTQYF. In nucleotides, the CDR3 is TGCAGCGTTGGAGGAGGGTTAGCGGGGCCCACAGATACGCAGTATTTT.

A note on this clonotype: At one end the junction does not follow the germline gene, possibly because of a read error. The chain uses TRBV4-1 and TRBJ2-1, with no clear D. This CDR3 is built from 12 residues. Germline values: CDR1 MGHRA, CDR2 YSYEKL. The CDR3 region is CASSQVNNEQFF. Written as DNA, the CDR3 is TGTGCCTCCTCGCAGGTCAACAATGAGCAGTTCTTC.

This chain connects TRBV20-1 to TRBJ1-1; D uncertain. Trimming removed 2 bases from V and 3 bases from J, with 10 bases in between. The CDR3 extends over 13 amino acids. Germline V lookup: CDR1 DFQATT, CDR2 SNEGSKA (reference sequence). The CDR3 DNA is TGCAGTGCTAGAATAAAGGGAGACACTGAAGCTTTCTTT. Translation: CSARIKGDTEAFF.